This T cell receptor (beta chain) was observed in a study of monozygotic twins with inflammatory bowel disease. TCRdb reworked the 5' RACE reads into one entry per CDR3 protein, no DNA. Reported are over 350,000 distinct CDR3 sequences; the ten largest clones contain roughly 2.6%. The clonotype comes from a human donor with ulcerative colitis or Crohn's disease, or a healthy co-twin of an affected twin (not recorded which). Material for sequencing was blood.

CDR3 region: CASRPSPYNEQFF. The V call is TRBV7-2, the J call TRBJ2-1. The germline CDR1 and CDR2 sequences are SGHTA and FQGNSA. The CDR3 totals 13 residues.